This entry is about one T cell receptor beta chain. Libraries were prepared by immunoSEQ multiplex PCR; TCRdb keeps only in-frame clonotypes and omits some of them. Of about 75,000 clones in the sample, roughly 84% are singletons; the top ten hold roughly 16%. This entry is derived from a study of control samples from healthy donors and cancer patients. With 1 base clipped from V and 4 bases from J, the junction kept 10 bases outside the gene matches. From germline, CDR1 is SGHVS and CDR2 FQNEAQ. The CDR3 extends over 16 amino acids. This chain connects TRBV7-8 to TRBJ2-7, with 7 bases matching TRBD2. Sequenced input: blood. This TCR was sampled from a man between 45 and 60 years old in good health. CDR3 sequence (DNA): TGTGCCAGCAGCTTAGTTAGCGGGCACCTAATTTACGAGCAGTACTTC. Its translation is CASSLVSGHLIYEQYF.